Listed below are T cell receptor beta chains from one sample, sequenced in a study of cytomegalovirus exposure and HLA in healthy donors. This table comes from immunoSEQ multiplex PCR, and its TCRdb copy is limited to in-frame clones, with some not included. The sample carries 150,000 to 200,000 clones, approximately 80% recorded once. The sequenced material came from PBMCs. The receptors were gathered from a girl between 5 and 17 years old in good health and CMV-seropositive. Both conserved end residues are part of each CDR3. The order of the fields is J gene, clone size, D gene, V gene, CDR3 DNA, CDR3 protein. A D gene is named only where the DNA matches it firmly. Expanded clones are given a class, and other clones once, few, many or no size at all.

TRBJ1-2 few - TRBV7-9 TGTGCCAGCAGCTTAGTGGGGGGAGGCAGGTACTATGGCTACACCTTC CASSLVGGGRYYGYTF
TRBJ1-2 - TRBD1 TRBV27 TGTGCCAGCAGTTTAGGTACAGGGGACTATGGCTACACCTTC CASSLGTGDYGYTF
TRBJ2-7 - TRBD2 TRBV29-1 TGCAGCGTTGTGAGTCTAGCGGCCTACGAGCAGTACTTC CSVVSLAAYEQYF
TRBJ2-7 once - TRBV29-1 TGCAGCGTCCTCACACAGGGCTACGAGCAGTACTTC CSVLTQGYEQYF
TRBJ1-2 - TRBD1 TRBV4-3 TGCGCCAGCAGCCAAGATTACGGGACAGGGGACCATGGCTACACCTTC CASSQDYGTGDHGYTF
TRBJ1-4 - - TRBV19 TGTGCCAGTGGACCACTCCTGGGGGCTGAAAAACTGTTTTTT CASGPLLGAEKLFF
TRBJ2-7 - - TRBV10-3 TGTGCCATCAGTGAAGTCAGCGTACAAACCTACGAGCAGTACTTC CAISEVSVQTYEQYF
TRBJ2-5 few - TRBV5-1 TGCGCCAGCAGACCGGCAGGGTACCAAGAGACCCAGTACTTC CASRPAGYQETQYF
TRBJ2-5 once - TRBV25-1 TGTGCCAGCAGTCACCCGGGAGAGACCCAGTACTTC CASSHPGETQYF
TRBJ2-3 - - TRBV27 TGTGCCAGCAGTTTATTTGCGGGTGGTAGAGATACGCAGTATTTT CASSLFAGGRDTQYF
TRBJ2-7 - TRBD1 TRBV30 TGTGCCTGGACCGCCGGGACAGGTTCCTACGAGCAGTACTTC CAWTAGTGSYEQYF
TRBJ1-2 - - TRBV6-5 TGTGCCAGCAGAGCCAGTGGACAGCTCGCCATCTACACCTTC CASRASGQLAIYTF
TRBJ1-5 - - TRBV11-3 TGTGCCAGCAGCATTACGGGGGTGCATCAGCCCCAGCATTTT CASSITGVHQPQHF
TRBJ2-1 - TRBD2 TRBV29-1 TGCAGCGTTGGGGACACCGGGACTAGCGGTAATGAGCAGTTCTTC CSVGDTGTSGNEQFF
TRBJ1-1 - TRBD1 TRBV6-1 TGTGCCAGCAGTAAGGGGACAGCGAACACTGAAGCTTTCTTT CASSKGTANTEAFF
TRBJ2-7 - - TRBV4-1 TGCGCCAGCAGCCAAGTTTATGACGGGAGAGTCCACGAGCAGTACTTC CASSQVYDGRVHEQYF
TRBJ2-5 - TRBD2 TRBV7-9 TGTGCCAGCAGCTTAGGGGGGGGAACGGAGACCCAGTACTTC CASSLGGGTETQYF
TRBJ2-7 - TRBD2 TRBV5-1 TGCGCCAGCAGCCAGACTAGCGGGACACTCTACGAGCAGTACTTC CASSQTSGTLYEQYF
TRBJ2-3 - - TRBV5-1 TGCGCCAGCAGCTTGGGTGACAGGACCACAGATACGCAGTATTTT CASSLGDRTTDTQYF
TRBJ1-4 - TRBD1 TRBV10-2 TGCGCCAGCAGACCCCCTACTCGGGACAGGGGTGAAAAACTGTTTTTT CASRPPTRDRGEKLFF
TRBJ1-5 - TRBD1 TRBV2 TGTGCCAGCAGCGAGGACAGGGGCTGGCAGCCCCAGCATTTT CASSEDRGWQPQHF
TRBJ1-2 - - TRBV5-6 TGTGCCAGCAGCCTGACGGGGGATAACTATGGCTACACCTTC CASSLTGDNYGYTF
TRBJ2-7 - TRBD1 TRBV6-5 TGTGCCAGCAGTCTACAGGGGCCCACCTACGAGCAGTACTTC CASSLQGPTYEQYF
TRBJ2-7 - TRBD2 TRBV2 TGTGCCAGCGAAGCGGGGGTTCGCGAGCAGTACTTC CASEAGVREQYF